This T cell receptor beta chain derives from a study of control samples from healthy donors and cancer patients. Profiling relied on immunoSEQ multiplex PCR, and the TCRdb table lists in-frame clones only, not all of them. The sample has 400,000 to 450,000 clones, about 93% seen once; the top ten hold more than 6%. V was pared by 1 base and J by 0 bases, with 6 bases between. CDR1 SGHTA and CDR2 FQGNSA come from the germline V gene. CDR3 length: 15 amino acids. This clone was detected once. The origin of this receptor is a man aged 40-50 years with head and neck cancer. The sequencing input was PBMCs. This sequence joins TRBV7-2 and TRBJ2-2, with no clear D. CDR3 in amino acids: CASSLVTPNTGELFF. The CDR3 DNA reads as TGTGCCAGCAGCTTAGTTACTCCGAACACCGGGGAGCTGTTTTTT.